This T cell receptor (beta chain) is drawn from a study of T cells in Graves' hyperthyroidism and ophthalmopathy. Trimming shortened V by 3 bases and J by 2 bases, and 5 bases separated the two germline ends. The CDR3 is made up of 11 amino acids. CDR1 is SQVTM and CDR2 is ANQGSEA in the germline V gene. This clonotype was detected many times. From RNA transcripts, TCR beta CDR3 regions were amplified. The primer set for the first-round RT-PCR of the TCR CDR3 was HTBI. MiXCR, applied by TCRdb to the multiplex PCR reads, yields one record per CDR3 protein. Of some 560,000 distinct CDR3 sequences listed, more than 15% are singletons.

The V call is TRBV29-1, the J call TRBJ2-7, with D uncertain. The sequence came from a woman between 25 and 40 years old with Graves' hyperthyroidism. The sequencing input was blood. CDR3: CSVEGTYEQYF. The CDR3 DNA follows: TGCAGCGTTGAGGGCACCTACGAGCAGTACTTC.